The TCR beta chain under discussion was sequenced for a study of cytomegalovirus exposure and HLA in healthy donors (dated 2017 in TCRdb). General notes on the study: According to a later analysis, the 100 to 150 validation repertoires were produced on the same platform as the approximately 600 repertoires of the first cohort. The aim of the study was to test whether cataloging public T cell receptors could identify signatures of past pathogen exposure. Besides the first cohort of approximately 670 subjects, a separate validation cohort made up of 95 to 150 different subjects was used. To predict cytomegalovirus infection status, the study brought together high-throughput TCR immunosequencing, statistical association of individual TCRs with disease status, and machine learning.

Overall study outcomes, separate from this receptor: While some public TCRs were present in many individuals, most TCR sequences turned up only very rarely across donors. In both the original and validation cohorts, the classifier was reported to diagnose cytomegalovirus status with high specificity and sensitivity. The authors suggested that the approach could potentially be extended to other disease states and immunological phenotypes. In the study, approximately 160 TCR beta chains were listed as associated with cytomegalovirus. A few of the identified cytomegalovirus-associated TCR beta chains were confirmed in vitro to be specific for cytomegalovirus antigens. Of the cluster scores, around 95% were above 0 in a later analysis, which found that TCRs clustered in the first cohort also tended to co-occur in the 95 to 150 validation repertoires. A later analysis had no HLA typing for the validation cohort, so co-occurrence there was scored across all 110 or so repertoires.

Library construction relied on the immunoSEQ multiplex PCR assay. In the source study's methods: A statistical classification framework was developed to diagnose cytomegalovirus status using the catalog of TCR beta chain sequences. Sourced from immuneACCESS, this table was stored by TCRdb with only in-frame sequences that have V and J called. A share of the clones is absent; for the studies checked, an unresolved V gene accounts for under half, and the remainder has no known explanation. V, J and clone size were drawn from that table, and D and trimming were deduced from the DNA. Counted in this sample were over 150,000 clones; about 85% of them appeared once. Approximately 16% of the sample comes from the top ten. Donors formed part of the validation cohort, which comprised some 120 subjects and was distinct from the first cohort of 550 to 850 subjects. V lost 2 bases and J lost 3 bases, and the count of bases not matched to a germline gene is 10. CDR1 is given as SGHRS and CDR2 as YFSETQ, both from the germline V gene. The CDR3 goes from the cysteine to the phenylalanine over 17 residues. Only the CDR3 part of the read is kept: 51 bases, read in frame from the first base.

Concerning this clone: Its antigen remains unidentified. One base away there is no much larger clone; base qualities are not given.

This sequence uses TRBV5-1 and TRBJ1-3; 8 central nucleotides agree with TRBD1. The sequence was obtained from a man younger than 35 in good health and CMV-seropositive. Sequencing input: PBMCs. The CDR3 reads as follows: CASSLSPLDRGGNTIYF. The sequence in DNA is TGCGCCAGCAGCTTAAGTCCCCTTGACAGGGGTGGAAACACCATATATTTT.